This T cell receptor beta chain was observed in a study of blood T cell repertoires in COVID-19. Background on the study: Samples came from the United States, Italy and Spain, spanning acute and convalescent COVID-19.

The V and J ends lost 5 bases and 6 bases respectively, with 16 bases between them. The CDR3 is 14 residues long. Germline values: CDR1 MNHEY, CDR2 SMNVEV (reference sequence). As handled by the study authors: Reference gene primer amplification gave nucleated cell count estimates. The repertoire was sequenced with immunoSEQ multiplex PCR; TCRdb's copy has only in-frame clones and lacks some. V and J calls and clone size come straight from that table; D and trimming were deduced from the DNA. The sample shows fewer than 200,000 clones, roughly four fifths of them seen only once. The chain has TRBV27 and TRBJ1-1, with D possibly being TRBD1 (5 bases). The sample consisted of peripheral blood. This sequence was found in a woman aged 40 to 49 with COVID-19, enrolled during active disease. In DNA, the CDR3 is TGTGCCAGCAGTCCCCAAAACGGGGGGGCTGAAGCTTTCTTT. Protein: CASSPQNGGAEAFF.